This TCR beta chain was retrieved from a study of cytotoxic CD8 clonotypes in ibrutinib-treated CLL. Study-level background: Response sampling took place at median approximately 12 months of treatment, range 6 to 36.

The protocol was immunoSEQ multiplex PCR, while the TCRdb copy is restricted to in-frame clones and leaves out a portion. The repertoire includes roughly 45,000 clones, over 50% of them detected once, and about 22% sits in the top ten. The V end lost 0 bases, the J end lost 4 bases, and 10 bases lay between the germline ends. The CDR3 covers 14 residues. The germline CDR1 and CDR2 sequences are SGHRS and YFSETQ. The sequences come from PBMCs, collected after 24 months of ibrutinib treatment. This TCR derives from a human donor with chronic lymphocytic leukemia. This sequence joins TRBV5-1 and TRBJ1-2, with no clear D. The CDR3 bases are TGCGCCAGCAGCTTGGAGGTCTTGGGCTATGGCTACACCTTC. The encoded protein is CASSLEVLGYGYTF.